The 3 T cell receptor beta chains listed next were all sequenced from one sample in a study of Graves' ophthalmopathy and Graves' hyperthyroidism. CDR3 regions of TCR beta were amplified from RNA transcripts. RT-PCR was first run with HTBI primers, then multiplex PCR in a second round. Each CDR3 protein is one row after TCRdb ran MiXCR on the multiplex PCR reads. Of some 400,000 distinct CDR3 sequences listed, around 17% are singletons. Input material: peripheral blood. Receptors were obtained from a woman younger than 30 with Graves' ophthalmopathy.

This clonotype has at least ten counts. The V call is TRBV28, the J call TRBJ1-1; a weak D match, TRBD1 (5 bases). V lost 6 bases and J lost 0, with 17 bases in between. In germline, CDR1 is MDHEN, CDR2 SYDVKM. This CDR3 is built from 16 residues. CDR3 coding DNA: TGTGCCAGCAGCTTCCTTCCCAGGGCCATGAACACTGAAGCTTTCTTT. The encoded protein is CASSFLPRAMNTEAFF.

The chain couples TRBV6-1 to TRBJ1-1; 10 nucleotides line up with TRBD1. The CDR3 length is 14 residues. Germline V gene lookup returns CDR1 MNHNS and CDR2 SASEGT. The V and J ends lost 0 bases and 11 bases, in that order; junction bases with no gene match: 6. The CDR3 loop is CASSEAGTGESAFF. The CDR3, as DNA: TGTGCCAGCAGTGAAGCCGGGACAGGGGAGTCGGCTTTCTTT.

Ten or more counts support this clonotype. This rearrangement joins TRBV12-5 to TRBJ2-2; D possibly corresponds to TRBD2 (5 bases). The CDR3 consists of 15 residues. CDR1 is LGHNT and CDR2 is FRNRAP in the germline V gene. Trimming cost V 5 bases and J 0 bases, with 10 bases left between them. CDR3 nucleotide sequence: TGTGCTAGTGGTGTAGGACTCGCGAACACCGGGGAGCTGTTTTTT. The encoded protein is CASGVGLANTGELFF.